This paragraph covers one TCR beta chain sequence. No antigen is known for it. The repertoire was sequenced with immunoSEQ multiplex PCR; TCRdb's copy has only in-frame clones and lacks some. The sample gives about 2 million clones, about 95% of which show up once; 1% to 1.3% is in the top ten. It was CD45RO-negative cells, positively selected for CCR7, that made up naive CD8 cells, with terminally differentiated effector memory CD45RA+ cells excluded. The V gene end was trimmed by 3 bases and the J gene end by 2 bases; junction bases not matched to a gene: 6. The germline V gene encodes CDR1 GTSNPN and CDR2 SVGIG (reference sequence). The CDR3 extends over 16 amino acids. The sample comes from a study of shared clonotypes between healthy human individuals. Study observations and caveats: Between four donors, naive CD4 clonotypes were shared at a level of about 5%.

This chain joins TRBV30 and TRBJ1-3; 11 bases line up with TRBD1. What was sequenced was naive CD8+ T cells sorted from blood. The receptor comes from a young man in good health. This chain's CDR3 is CAWSTGTGGTGNTIYF. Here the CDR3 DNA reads TGTGCCTGGAGCACCGGGACAGGGGGTACTGGAAACACCATATATTTT.